This record concerns one T cell receptor (beta chain) sequence. These data are taken from a study of monozygotic twins with inflammatory bowel disease. There are 15 residues in the CDR3. The blood volume drawn from each donor was roughly 2.7 ml. No DNA is given; TCRdb re-called the 5' RACE reads and lists each CDR3 protein once. The table lists approximately 300,000 distinct CDR3 sequences. This clonotype was sampled from a human donor with ulcerative colitis or Crohn's disease, or a healthy co-twin of an affected twin (not recorded which). V usage is TRBV12-3 or TRBV12-4 and J usage is TRBJ2-2; TCRdb's D gene call, TRBD2, goes unchecked for lack of DNA. The sequencing input was blood. This CDR3 is CASHSGWSNTGELFF.